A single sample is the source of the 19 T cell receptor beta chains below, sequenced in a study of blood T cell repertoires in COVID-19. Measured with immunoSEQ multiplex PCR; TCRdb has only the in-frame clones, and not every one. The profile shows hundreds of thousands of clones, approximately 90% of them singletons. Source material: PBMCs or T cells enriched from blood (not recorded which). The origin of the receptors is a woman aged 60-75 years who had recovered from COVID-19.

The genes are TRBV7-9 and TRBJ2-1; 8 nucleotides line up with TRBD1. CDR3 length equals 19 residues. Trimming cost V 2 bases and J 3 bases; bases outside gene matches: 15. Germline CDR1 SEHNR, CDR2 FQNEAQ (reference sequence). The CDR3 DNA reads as TGTGCCAGCAGCTTAAGTTTTGGGCTCCCGGGACAGGTCTACAATGAGCAGTTCTTC. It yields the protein CASSLSFGLPGQVYNEQFF.

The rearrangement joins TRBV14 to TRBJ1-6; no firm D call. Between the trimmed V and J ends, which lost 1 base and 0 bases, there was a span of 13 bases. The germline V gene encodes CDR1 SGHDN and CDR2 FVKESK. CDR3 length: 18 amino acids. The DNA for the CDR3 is TGTGCCAGCAGCCAAGGAGGTTCGGGTCGCTCCTATAATTCACCCCTCCACTTT. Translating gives CASSQGGSGRSYNSPLHF.

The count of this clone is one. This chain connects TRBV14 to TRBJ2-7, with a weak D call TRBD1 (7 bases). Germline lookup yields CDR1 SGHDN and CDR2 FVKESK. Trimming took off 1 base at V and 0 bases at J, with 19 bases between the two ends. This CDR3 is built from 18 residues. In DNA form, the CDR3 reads TGTGCCAGCAGCCAAGTTATCGGAGGGGGCCCTGACTCCTACGAGCAGTACTTC. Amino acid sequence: CASSQVIGGGPDSYEQYF.

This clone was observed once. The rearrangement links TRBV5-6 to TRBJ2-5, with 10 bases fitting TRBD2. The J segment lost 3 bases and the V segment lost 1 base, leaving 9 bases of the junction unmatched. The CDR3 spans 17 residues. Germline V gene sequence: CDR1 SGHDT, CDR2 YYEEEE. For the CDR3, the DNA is TGTGCCAGCAGCTTGCACAGCGGGGGGGCCGGTGAAGAGACCCAGTACTTC. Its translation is CASSLHSGGAGEETQYF.

CDR3 in DNA: TGCGCCAGCAGCTTGGGGACGGGGTACTATGGCTACACCTTC. It yields the protein CASSLGTGYYGYTF. This rearrangement joins TRBV5-1 to TRBJ1-2; no clear D. V gave up 0 bases and J gave up 3 bases, with 9 bases separating them. CDR1 and CDR2 (germline): SGHRS, YFSETQ. The CDR3 runs 14 residues.

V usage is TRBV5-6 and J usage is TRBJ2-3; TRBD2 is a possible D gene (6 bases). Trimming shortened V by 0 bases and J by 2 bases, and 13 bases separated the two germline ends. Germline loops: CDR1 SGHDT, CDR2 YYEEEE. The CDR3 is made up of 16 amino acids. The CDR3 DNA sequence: TGTGCCAGCAGCTTGGGGAGGGAGTGGGTCACAGATACGCAGTATTTT. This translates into CASSLGREWVTDTQYF.

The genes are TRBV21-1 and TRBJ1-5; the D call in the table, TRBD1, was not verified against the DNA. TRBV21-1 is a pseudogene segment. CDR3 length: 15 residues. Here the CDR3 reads CASSRREGSNQPQHF. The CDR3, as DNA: TGTGCCAGCAGTCGCAGGGAAGGAAGCAATCAGCCCCAGCATTTT.

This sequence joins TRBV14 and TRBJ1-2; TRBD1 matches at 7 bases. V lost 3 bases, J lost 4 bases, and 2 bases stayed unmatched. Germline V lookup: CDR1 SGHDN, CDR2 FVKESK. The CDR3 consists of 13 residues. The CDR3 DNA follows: TGTGCCAGCAGCCAGGGACAGTTCTATGGCTACACCTTC. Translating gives CASSQGQFYGYTF.

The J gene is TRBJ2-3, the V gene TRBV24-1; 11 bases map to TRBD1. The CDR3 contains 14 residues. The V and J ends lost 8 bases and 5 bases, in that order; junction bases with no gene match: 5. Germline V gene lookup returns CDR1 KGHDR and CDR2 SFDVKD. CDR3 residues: CATKGQGVRDTQYF. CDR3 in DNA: TGTGCCACCAAGGGACAGGGGGTAAGAGATACGCAGTATTTT.

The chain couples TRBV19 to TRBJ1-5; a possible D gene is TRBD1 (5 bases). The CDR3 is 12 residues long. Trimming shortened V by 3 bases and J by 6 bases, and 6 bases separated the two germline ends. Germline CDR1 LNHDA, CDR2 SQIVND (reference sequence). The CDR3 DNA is TGTGCCAGTAGTATGCAGGGTCAGCCCCAGCATTTT. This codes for CASSMQGQPQHF.

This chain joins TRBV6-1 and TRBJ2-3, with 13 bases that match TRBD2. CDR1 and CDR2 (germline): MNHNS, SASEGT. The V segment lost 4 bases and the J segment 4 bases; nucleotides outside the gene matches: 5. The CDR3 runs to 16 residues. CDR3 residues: CASSVGTSGDADTQYF. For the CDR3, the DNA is TGTGCCAGCAGTGTTGGGACTAGCGGGGACGCAGATACGCAGTATTTT.

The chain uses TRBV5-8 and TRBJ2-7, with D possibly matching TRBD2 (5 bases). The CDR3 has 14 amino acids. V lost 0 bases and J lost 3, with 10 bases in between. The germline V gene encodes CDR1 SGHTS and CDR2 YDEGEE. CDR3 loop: CASSLGTRSYEQYV. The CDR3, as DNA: TGTGCCAGCAGCTTGGGGACTCGAAGCTACGAGCAGTACGTC.

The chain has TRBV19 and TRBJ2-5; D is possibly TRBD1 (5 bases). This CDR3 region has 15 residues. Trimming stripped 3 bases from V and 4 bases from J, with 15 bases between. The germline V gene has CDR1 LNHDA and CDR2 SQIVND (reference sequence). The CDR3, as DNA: TGTGCCAGTAGTATGGGTATCAGGGTAGGAGAGACCCAGTACTTC. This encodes CASSMGIRVGETQYF.

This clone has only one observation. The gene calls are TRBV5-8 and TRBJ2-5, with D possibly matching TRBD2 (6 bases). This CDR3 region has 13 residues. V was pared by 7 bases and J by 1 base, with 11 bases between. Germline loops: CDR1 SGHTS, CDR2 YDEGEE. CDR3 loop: CASGSGSQETQYF. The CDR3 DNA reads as TGTGCCAGCGGCTCCGGGAGCCAAGAGACCCAGTACTTC.

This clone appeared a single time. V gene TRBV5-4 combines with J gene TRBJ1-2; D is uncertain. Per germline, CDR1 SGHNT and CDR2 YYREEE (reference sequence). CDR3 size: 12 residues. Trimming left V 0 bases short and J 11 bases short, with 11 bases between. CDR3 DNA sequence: TGTGCCAGCAGCTTGGAAGTCAACATTTACACCTTC. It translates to CASSLEVNIYTF.

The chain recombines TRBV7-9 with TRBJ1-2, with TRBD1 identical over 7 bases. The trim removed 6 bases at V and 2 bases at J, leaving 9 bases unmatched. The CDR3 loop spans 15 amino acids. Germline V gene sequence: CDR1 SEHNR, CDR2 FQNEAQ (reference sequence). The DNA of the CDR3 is TGTGCCAGCAGTGTCACGGGGACAGTAAACTATGGCTACACCTTC. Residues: CASSVTGTVNYGYTF.

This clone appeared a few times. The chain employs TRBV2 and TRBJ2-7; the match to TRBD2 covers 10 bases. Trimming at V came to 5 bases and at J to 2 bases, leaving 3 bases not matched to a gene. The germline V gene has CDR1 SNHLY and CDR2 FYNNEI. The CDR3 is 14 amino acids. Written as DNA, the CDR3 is TGTGCCAGCAGTTTAGCGGGGGGAGCCTACGAGCAGTACTTC. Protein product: CASSLAGGAYEQYF.

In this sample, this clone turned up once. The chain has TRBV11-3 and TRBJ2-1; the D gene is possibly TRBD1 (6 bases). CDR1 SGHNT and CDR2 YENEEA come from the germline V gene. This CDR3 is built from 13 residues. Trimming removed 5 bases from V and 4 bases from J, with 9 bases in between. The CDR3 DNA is TGTGCCAGCAGCCTGGACAGTTACAATGAGCAGTTCTTC. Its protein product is CASSLDSYNEQFF. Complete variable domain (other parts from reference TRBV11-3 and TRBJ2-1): EAGVVQSPRYKIIEKKQPVAFWCNPISGHNTLYWYLQNLGQGPELLIRYENEEAVDDSQLPKDRFSAERLKGVDSTLKIQPAELGDSAVYLCASSLDSYNEQFFGPGTRLTVL.

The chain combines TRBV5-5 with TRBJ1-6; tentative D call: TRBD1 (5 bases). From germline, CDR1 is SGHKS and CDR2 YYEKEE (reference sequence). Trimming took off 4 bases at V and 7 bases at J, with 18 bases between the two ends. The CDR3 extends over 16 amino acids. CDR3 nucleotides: TGTGCCAGCAGCGCCAATCCCGGGACTGTAAATTCACCCCTCCACTTT. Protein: CASSANPGTVNSPLHF.